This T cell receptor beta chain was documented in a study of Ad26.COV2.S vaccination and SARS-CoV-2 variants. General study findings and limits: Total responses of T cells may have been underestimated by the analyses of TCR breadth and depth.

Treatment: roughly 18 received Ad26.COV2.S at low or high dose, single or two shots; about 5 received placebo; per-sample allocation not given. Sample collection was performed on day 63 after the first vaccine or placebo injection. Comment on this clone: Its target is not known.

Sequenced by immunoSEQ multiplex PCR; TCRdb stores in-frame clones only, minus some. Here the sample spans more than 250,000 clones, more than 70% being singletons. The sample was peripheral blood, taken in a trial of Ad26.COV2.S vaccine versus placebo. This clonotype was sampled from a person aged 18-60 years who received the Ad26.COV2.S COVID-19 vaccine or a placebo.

CDR3 nucleotides: TGTGCCAGCACTAAGAGACAGGACCGTGAAGCTTTCTTT. Translated: CASTKRQDREAFF. This rearrangement joins TRBV6-6 to TRBJ1-1, with D possibly TRBD1 on 6 matching bases. The CDR3 contains 13 residues. Deletions cut 7 bases from V and 7 bases from J, with 16 bases between. Germline CDR1 and CDR2: MNHNY and SVGAGI (reference sequence).